This T cell receptor (beta chain) was obtained from a study of blood T cell repertoires in COVID-19. CDR3 length: 20 residues. Source study methods: Nucleated cell number was recorded as an estimate derived from reference gene primer amplification. This table comes from immunoSEQ multiplex PCR, and its TCRdb copy is limited to in-frame clones, with some not included. Clone size and the V and J calls come from that table; the DNA yielded D and trimming. The sample lists some 300,000 clones, roughly nine tenths occurring once. Membership in each cohort depended on participant-reported clinical history.

The chain recombines TRBV21-1 with TRBJ2-4; the table's D gene call, TRBD2, was not cross checked with the DNA. TRBV21-1 is a pseudogene segment. Source material: PBMCs or T cells enriched from blood (not recorded which). The sequence was obtained from a woman between 25 and 40 years old who had recovered from COVID-19. This chain's CDR3 is CASSPGGREAGIVAKNIQYF. The CDR3 bases are TGTGCCAGCAGCCCTGGGGGGCGGGAGGCGGGAATAGTGGCCAAAAACATTCAGTACTTC.